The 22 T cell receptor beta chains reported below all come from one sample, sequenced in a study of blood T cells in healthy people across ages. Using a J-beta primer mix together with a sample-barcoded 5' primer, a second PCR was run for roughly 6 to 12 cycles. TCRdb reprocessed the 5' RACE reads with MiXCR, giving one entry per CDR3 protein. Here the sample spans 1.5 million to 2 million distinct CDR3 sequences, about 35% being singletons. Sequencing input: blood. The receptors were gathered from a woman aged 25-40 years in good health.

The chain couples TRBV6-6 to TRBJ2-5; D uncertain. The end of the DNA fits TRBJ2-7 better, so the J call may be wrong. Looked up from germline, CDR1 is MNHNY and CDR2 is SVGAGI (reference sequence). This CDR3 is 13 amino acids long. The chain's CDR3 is CASSYLRLDEQYF. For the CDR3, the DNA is TGTGCCAGCAGTTACCTTCGACTCGACGAGCAGTACTTC.

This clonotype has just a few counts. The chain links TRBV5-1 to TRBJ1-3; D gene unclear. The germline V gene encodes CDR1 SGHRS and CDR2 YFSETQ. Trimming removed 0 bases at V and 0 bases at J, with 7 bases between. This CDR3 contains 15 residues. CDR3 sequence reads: CASSLDPFSGNTIYF. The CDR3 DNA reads TGCGCCAGCAGCTTGGATCCGTTCTCTGGAAACACCATATATTTT.

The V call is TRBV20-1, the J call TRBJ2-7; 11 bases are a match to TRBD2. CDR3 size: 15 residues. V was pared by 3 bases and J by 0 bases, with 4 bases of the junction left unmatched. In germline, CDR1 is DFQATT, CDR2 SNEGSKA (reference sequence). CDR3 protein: CSARPGLAASYEQYF. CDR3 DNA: TGCAGTGCTAGGCCGGGACTAGCGGCCTCCTACGAGCAGTACTTC.

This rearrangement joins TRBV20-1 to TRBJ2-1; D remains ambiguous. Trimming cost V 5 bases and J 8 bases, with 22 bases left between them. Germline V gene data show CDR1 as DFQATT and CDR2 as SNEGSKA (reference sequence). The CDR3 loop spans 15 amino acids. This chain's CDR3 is CSARPGRSTYHEQFF. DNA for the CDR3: TGCAGTGCTCGCCCCGGACGAAGCACCTATCATGAGCAGTTCTTC.

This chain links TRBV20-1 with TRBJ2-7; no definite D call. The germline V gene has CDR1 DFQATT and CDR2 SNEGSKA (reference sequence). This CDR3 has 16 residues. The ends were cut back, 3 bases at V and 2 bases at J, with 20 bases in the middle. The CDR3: CSASPRVGRNPYEQYF. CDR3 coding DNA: TGCAGTGCTAGCCCCCGAGTAGGGCGAAACCCCTACGAGCAGTACTTC.

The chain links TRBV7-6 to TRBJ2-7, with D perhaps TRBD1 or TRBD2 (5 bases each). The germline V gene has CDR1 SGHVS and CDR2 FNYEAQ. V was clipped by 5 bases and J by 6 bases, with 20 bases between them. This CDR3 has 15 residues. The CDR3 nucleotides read TGTGCCAGCAGCCCCACCGGGACGGCTGCGCTCGAGCAGTACTTC. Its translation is CASSPTGTAALEQYF.

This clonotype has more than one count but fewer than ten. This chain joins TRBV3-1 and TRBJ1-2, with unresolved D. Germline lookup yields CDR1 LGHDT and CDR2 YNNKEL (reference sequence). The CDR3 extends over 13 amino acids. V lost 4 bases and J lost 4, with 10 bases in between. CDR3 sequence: CASSPSPGYGYTF. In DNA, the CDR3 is TGTGCCAGCAGCCCATCTCCGGGCTATGGCTACACCTTC. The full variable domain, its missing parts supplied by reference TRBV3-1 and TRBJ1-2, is DTAVSQTPKYLVTQMGNDKSIKCEQNLGHDTMYWYKQDSKKFLKIMFSYNNKELIINETVPNRFSPKSPDKAHLNLHINSLELGDSAVYFCASSPSPGYGYTFGSGTRLTVV.

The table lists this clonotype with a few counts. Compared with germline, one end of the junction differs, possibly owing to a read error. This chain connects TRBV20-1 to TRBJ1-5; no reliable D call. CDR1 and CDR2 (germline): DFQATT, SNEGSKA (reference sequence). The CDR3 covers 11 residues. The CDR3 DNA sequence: TGCAGGGCTACCAACATGCAATACCAGCATTTT. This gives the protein CRATNMQYQHF.

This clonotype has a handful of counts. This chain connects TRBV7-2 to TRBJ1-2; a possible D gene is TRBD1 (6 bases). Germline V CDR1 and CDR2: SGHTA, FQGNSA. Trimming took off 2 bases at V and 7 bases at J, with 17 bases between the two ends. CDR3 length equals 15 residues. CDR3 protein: CASSLLDSRRIGYTF. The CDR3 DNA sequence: TGTGCCAGCAGCTTATTGGACAGCCGCCGGATTGGCTACACCTTC.

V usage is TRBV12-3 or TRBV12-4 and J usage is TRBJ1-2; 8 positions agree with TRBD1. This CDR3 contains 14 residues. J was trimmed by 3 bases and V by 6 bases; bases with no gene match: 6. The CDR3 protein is CASSRQGAYYGYTF. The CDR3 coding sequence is TGTGCCAGCAGCCGCCAGGGGGCCTACTATGGCTACACCTTC.

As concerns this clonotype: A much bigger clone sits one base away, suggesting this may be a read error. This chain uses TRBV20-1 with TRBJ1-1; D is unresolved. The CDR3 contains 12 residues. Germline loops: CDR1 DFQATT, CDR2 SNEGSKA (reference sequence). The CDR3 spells CSAPRTNAEAFF. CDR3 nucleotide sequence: TGCAGTGCCCCCAGGACGAACGCTGAAGCTTTCTTT.

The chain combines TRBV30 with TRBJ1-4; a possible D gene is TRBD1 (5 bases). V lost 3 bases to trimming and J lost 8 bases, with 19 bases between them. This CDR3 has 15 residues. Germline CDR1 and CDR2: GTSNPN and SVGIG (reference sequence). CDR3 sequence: CAWSGPGVGREKLFF. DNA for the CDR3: TGTGCCTGGAGCGGACCGGGGGTCGGGCGGGAAAAACTGTTTTTT.

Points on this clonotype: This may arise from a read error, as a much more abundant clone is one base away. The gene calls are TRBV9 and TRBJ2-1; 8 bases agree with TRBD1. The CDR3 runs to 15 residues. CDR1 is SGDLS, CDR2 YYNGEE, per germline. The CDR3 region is CASSADRGPYNERFF. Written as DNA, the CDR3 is TGTGCCAGCAGTGCCGACAGGGGCCCCTACAATGAGCGGTTCTTC. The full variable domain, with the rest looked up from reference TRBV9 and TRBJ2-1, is DSGVTQTPKHLITATGQRVTLRCSPRSGDLSVYWYQQSLDQGLQFLIQYYNGEERAKGNILERFSAQQFPDLHSELNLSSLELGDSALYFCASSADRGPYNERFFGPGTRLTVL.

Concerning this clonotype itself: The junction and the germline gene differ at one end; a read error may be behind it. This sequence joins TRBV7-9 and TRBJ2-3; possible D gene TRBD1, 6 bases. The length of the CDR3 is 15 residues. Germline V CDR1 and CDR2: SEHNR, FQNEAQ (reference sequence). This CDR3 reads CASSSQGGSTHTQYF. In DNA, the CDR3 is TGTGCCAGCAGCTCCCAAGGGGGAAGCACACATACGCAGTATTTT.

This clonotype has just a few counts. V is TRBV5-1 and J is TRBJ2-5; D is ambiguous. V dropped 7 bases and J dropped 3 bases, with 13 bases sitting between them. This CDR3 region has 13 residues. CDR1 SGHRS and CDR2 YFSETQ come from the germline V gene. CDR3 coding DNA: TGCGCCAGCCAAATGACCCCTGAAGAGACCCAGTACTTC. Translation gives CASQMTPEETQYF.

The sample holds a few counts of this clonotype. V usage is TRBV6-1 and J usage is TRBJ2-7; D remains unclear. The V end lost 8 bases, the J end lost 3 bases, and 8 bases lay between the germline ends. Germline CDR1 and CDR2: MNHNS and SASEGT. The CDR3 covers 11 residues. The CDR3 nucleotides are TGTGCCAGCGGAGCTGGCTACGAGCAGTACTTC. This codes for CASGAGYEQYF.

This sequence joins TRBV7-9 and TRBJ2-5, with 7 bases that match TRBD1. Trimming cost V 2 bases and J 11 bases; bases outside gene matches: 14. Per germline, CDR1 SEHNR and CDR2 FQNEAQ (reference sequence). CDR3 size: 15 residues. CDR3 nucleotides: TGTGCCAGCAGCTTAAGACCTACAGGGGACCATGAGCAGTACTTC. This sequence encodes CASSLRPTGDHEQYF.

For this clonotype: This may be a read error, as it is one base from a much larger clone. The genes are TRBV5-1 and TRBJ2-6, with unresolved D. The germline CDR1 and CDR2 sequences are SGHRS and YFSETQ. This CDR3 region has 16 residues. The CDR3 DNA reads TGCGCCAGCGGCTTGAAGACATCTACCGGGGCCAACGTCCTGACTTTC. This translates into CASGLKTSTGANVLTF. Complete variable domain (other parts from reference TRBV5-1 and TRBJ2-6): KAGVTQTPRYLIKTRGQQVTLSCSPISGHRSVSWYQQTPGQGLQFLFEYFSETQRNKGNFPGRFSGRQFSNSRSEMNVSTLELGDSALYLCASGLKTSTGANVLTFGAGSRLTVL.

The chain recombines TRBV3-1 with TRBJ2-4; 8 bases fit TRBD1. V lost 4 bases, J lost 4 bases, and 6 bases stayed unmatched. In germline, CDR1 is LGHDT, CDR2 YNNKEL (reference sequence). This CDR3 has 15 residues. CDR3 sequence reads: CASSPEGQAKNIQYF. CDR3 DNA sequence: TGTGCCAGCAGCCCAGAGGGACAGGCTAAAAACATTCAGTACTTC. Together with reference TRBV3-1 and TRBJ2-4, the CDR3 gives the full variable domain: DTAVSQTPKYLVTQMGNDKSIKCEQNLGHDTMYWYKQDSKKFLKIMFSYNNKELIINETVPNRFSPKSPDKAHLNLHINSLELGDSAVYFCASSPEGQAKNIQYFGAGTRLSVL.

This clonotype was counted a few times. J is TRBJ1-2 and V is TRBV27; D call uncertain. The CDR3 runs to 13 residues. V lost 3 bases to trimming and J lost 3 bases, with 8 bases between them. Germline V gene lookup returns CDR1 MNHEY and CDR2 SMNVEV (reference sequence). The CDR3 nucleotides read TGTGCCAGCAGTTTCCACCGCGACTATGGCTACACCTTC. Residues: CASSFHRDYGYTF.

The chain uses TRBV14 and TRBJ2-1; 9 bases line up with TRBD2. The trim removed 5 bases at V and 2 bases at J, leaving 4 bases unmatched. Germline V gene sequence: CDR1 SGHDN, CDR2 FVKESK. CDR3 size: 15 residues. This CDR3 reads CASSGVAGAYNEQFF. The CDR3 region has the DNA TGTGCCAGCAGCGGGGTAGCGGGGGCCTACAATGAGCAGTTCTTC.

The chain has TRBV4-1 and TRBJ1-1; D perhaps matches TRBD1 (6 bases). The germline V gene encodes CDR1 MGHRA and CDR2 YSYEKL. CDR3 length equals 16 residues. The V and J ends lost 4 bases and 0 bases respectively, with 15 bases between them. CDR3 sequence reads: CASSLGQFGMNTEAFF. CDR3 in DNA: TGCGCCAGCAGCCTCGGACAGTTTGGAATGAACACTGAAGCTTTCTTT.